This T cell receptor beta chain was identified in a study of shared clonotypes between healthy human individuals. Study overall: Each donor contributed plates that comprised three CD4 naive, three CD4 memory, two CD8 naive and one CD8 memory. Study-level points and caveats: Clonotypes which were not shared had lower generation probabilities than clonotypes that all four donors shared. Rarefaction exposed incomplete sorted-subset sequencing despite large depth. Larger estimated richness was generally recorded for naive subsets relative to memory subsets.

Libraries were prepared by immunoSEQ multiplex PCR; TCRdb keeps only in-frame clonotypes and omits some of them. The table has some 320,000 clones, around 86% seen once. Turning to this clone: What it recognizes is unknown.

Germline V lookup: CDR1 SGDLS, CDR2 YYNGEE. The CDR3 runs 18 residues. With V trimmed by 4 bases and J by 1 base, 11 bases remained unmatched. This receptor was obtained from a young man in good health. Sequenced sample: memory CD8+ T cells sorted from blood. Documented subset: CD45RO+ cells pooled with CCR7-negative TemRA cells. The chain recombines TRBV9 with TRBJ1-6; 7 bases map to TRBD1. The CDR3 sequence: CASSPGEGAGSYNSPLHF. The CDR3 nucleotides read TGTGCCAGCAGCCCCGGGGAGGGGGCAGGTTCCTATAATTCACCCCTCCACTTT.